Each of the 19 T cell receptor beta chains below was sequenced from the same sample in a study of blood T cell repertoires in COVID-19. Produced via immunoSEQ multiplex PCR; TCRdb's table is partial and in-frame only. The sample carries about 300,000 clones, 65% to 85% recorded once. Source material: peripheral blood. Receptor source: a human donor with COVID-19, enrolled during active disease. The donor label of this sample is uncertain.

The CDR3 DNA follows: TGTGCCAGCAGTTACCAACAGGGCAGTGGCTACACCTTC. Translating gives CASSYQQGSGYTF. This chain links TRBV6-5 with TRBJ1-2; maybe TRBD1 (6 bases). CDR3 length equals 13 residues. Between the trimmed V and J ends, which lost 2 bases and 7 bases, there was a span of 11 bases. Germline CDR1 reads MNHEY; CDR2 reads SVGAGI.

In nucleotides, the CDR3 is TGTGCCAGCACCCCTTCGGGGTTTCTCCACGAGCAGTACTTC. Residues: CASTPSGFLHEQYF. V and J are TRBV27 and TRBJ2-7; maybe TRBD2 (5 bases). This CDR3 is built from 14 residues. V was cut by 7 bases and J by 5 bases, with 18 bases left in between. Germline V gives CDR1 MNHEY, CDR2 SMNVEV (reference sequence).

The chain combines TRBV19 with TRBJ1-5, with D hard to call. CDR1 is LNHDA and CDR2 is SQIVND in the germline V gene (reference sequence). Trimming took 4 bases from V and 7 from J, leaving 14 bases between them. This CDR3 is built from 14 residues. This CDR3 is CASSRGEGGQPQHF. The CDR3, as DNA: TGTGCCAGTAGTAGGGGAGAGGGAGGGCAGCCCCAGCATTTT.

The DNA for the CDR3 is TGTGCCAGCAGTCACGACAACTACGAGCAGTACTTC. Amino acids: CASSHDNYEQYF. V is TRBV11-2 and J is TRBJ2-7; D is uncertain. The CDR3 is 12 amino acids. CDR1 and CDR2 (germline): SGHAT, FQNNGV. V dropped 6 bases and J dropped 3 bases, with 9 bases sitting between them.

The chain is built from TRBV28 and TRBJ1-2; D not certain. The V and J ends lost 3 bases and 8 bases respectively, with 22 bases between them. CDR1 and CDR2 from the germline V gene are MDHEN and SYDVKM. This CDR3 spans 16 amino acids. The CDR3 bases are TGTGCCAGCAGTTTCCCCGGGGAAGCCAGGTCGTGGGGCTACACCTTC. Translated: CASSFPGEARSWGYTF.

This clone was observed a few times. V gene TRBV5-4 combines with J gene TRBJ2-7, with D possibly TRBD1 on 5 matching bases. The CDR3 length is 14 residues. V was cut by 2 bases and J by 3 bases, with 12 bases left in between. Looked up from germline, CDR1 is SGHNT and CDR2 is YYREEE (reference sequence). The CDR3 DNA sequence: TGTGCCAGCAGCTTCCGACAGCTAGGCTACGAGCAGTACTTC. Protein sequence: CASSFRQLGYEQYF. The whole variable domain, remainder taken from reference TRBV5-4 and TRBJ2-7, is ETGVTQSPTHLIKTRGQQVTLRCSSQSGHNTVSWYQQALGQGPQFIFQYYREEENGRGNFPPRFSGLQFPNYSSELNVNALELDDSALYLCASSFRQLGYEQYFGPGTRLTVT.

The rearrangement joins TRBV25-1 to TRBJ1-1; D is unclear. This CDR3 region has 13 residues. Germline V CDR1 and CDR2: MGHDK, SYGVNS. The V and J ends lost 4 bases and 1 base respectively, with 7 bases between them. Here the CDR3 reads CASSGSTNTEAFF. Written as DNA, the CDR3 is TGTGCCAGCAGTGGCTCTACGAACACTGAAGCTTTCTTT. The full variable domain, in which reference TRBV25-1 and TRBJ1-1 provide the parts outside the CDR3, is EADIYQTPRYLVIGTGKKITLECSQTMGHDKMYWYQQDPGMELHLIHYSYGVNSTEKGDLSSESTVSRIRTEHFPLTLESARPSHTSQYLCASSGSTNTEAFFGQGTRLTVV.

The chain combines TRBV2 with TRBJ2-1; D is unresolved. This CDR3 contains 15 residues. Per the germline V gene, CDR1 is SNHLY and CDR2 is FYNNEI. The ends were cut back, 8 bases at V and 4 bases at J, with 18 bases in the middle. CDR3 residues: CASLSESPRYNEQFF. CDR3 coding DNA: TGTGCCAGCCTGAGTGAATCCCCCCGGTACAATGAGCAGTTCTTC.

The J gene is TRBJ1-5, the V gene TRBV2, with D maybe TRBD1 (5 bases). Trimming shortened V by 3 bases and J by 0 bases, and 12 bases separated the two germline ends. Germline V CDR1 and CDR2: SNHLY, FYNNEI. The CDR3 loop spans 16 amino acids. The chain's CDR3 is CASSEEGADSNQPQHF. CDR3 sequence (DNA): TGTGCCAGCAGTGAGGAAGGGGCGGATAGCAATCAGCCCCAGCATTTT.

The chain carries TRBV21-1 and TRBJ2-1; the table calls TRBD1, which could not be checked here. TRBV21-1 is a pseudogene. CDR3 length equals 12 residues. The CDR3 loop reads CASSKGHLEQFF. The CDR3 bases are TGTGCCAGCAGCAAAGGACACCTGGAGCAGTTCTTC.

This clone was counted a few times. The CDR3 loop reads CASSQAGEGRRKLFF. DNA for the CDR3: TGTGCCAGCAGCCAAGCTGGGGAGGGAAGACGAAAACTGTTTTTT. The gene calls are TRBV3-1 (or the pseudogene TRBV3-2) and TRBJ1-4; D remains unclear. Germline V gene sequence: CDR1 LGHDT, CDR2 YNNKEL (reference sequence). The CDR3 contains 15 residues. Trimming cost V 1 base and J 10 bases, with 16 bases left between them.

V usage is TRBV11-2 and J usage is TRBJ1-2; D uncertain. V lost 0 bases, J lost 4 bases, and 6 bases lay in between. This CDR3 comprises 13 residues. The germline V gene encodes CDR1 SGHAT and CDR2 FQNNGV. CDR3 protein: CASSLDNPYGYTF. CDR3 in DNA: TGTGCCAGCAGCTTAGACAATCCCTATGGCTACACCTTC.

The V and J genes are TRBV28 and TRBJ1-5; TRBD1 aligns across 8 bases. The germline V gene has CDR1 MDHEN and CDR2 SYDVKM. J was trimmed by 4 bases and V by 6 bases; bases with no gene match: 5. There are 14 residues in the CDR3. CDR3 nucleotide sequence: TGTGCCAGCAGGGGGGACAGGCAGAATCAGCCCCAGCATTTT. This gives the protein CASRGDRQNQPQHF.

The genes are TRBV7-8 and TRBJ2-5; unclear D gene. CDR1 and CDR2 from the germline V gene are SGHVS and FQNEAQ. The CDR3 is 12 amino acids. The V end was cut by 5 bases, the J end by 9 bases, with 13 bases between. Here the CDR3 reads CASSPPRVAQYF. CDR3 coding DNA: TGTGCCAGCAGCCCCCCGCGCGTGGCCCAGTACTTC.

This CDR3 reads CASSPAAGRSDEQFF. The CDR3 nucleotides read TGTGCCAGCAGCCCTGCCGCCGGGAGGTCAGATGAGCAGTTCTTC. The chain links TRBV11-3 to TRBJ2-1; 7 bases map to TRBD2. Per the germline V gene, CDR1 is SGHNT and CDR2 is YENEEA. There are 15 residues in the CDR3. The V and J ends lost 5 bases and 8 bases, in that order; junction bases with no gene match: 12.

The rearrangement links TRBV5-6 to TRBJ1-5; possibly TRBD1 for D (6 bases). This CDR3 contains 16 residues. CDR1 and CDR2 from the germline V gene are SGHDT and YYEEEE. V lost 2 bases, J lost 2 bases, and 14 bases lay in between. The chain's CDR3 is CASSLRNRVGNQPQHF. The DNA of the CDR3 is TGTGCCAGCAGCTTAAGGAACAGGGTAGGCAATCAGCCCCAGCATTTT.

The J gene is TRBJ1-5, the V gene TRBV6-6; TRBD1 is a possible D gene (5 bases). Per the germline V gene, CDR1 is MNHNY and CDR2 is SVGAGI (reference sequence). Trimming took off 6 bases at V and 0 bases at J, with 15 bases between the two ends. The CDR3 spans 16 residues. The CDR3 DNA reads TGTGCCAGCAGCCGCCCGGACACATATAGCAATCAGCCCCAGCATTTT. Residues: CASSRPDTYSNQPQHF.

The chain has TRBV2 and TRBJ2-2; TRBD1 matches at 7 bases. The CDR3 covers 17 residues. From germline, CDR1 is SNHLY and CDR2 FYNNEI. J was trimmed by 0 bases and V by 5 bases; bases with no gene match: 9. The CDR3, as DNA: TGTGCCAGCAGTCGGCCGGGACAGCAAACGAACACCGGGGAGCTGTTTTTT. It yields the protein CASSRPGQQTNTGELFF.

The chain links TRBV5-1 to TRBJ1-2; 7 bases line up with TRBD1. Germline V CDR1 and CDR2: SGHRS, YFSETQ. V was clipped by 0 bases and J by 5 bases; unmatched bases: 7. This CDR3 has 15 residues. DNA of the CDR3: TGCGCCAGCAGCTTGGCTACGACAGGGTTGTATGGCTACACCTTC. Its protein product is CASSLATTGLYGYTF.